The next 10 T cell receptor beta chains were all read from a single sample in a study of T cell responses to AZD1222 COVID-19 vaccine. Clones were read by immunoSEQ multiplex PCR, and TCRdb kept only the in-frame ones, dropping some. The sample holds 150,000 or so clones, about nine tenths seen once. Sequenced material: peripheral blood, taken on day 0 of AZD1222 vaccination. These receptors were obtained from an adult in good health.

The chain has TRBV3-1 (or the pseudogene TRBV3-2) and TRBJ2-5; TRBD2 matches at 8 bases. After removal of 4 bases from V and 5 bases from J, the junction contained 9 bases not matched to a gene. The CDR3 is 15 residues long. Germline V lookup: CDR1 LGHDT, CDR2 YNNKEL (reference sequence). CDR3 in DNA: TGTGCCAGCAGCCCCGGACTAGCAGGCGGGGAGACCCAGTACTTC. It translates to CASSPGLAGGETQYF.

The V and J genes are TRBV15 and TRBJ1-2; D perhaps matches TRBD1 (5 bases). Trimming left V 0 bases short and J 4 bases short, with 15 bases between. From germline, CDR1 is LNHNV and CDR2 YYDKDF (reference sequence). This CDR3 region has 16 residues. The DNA for the CDR3 is TGTGCCACCAGCAGAGAAGGTCCCAGGGCCACCTATGGCTACACCTTC. It yields the protein CATSREGPRATYGYTF.

The J gene is TRBJ1-3, the V gene TRBV3-1 (or the pseudogene TRBV3-2), with D unclear. CDR3 length: 15 residues. The ends were cut back, 1 base at V and 0 bases at J, with 7 bases in the middle. Germline V gene data show CDR1 as LGHDT and CDR2 as YNNKEL (reference sequence). This CDR3 is CASSQATTSGNTIYF. CDR3 sequence (DNA): TGTGCCAGCAGCCAAGCGACAACCTCTGGAAACACCATATATTTT.

The CDR3 region is CASSITRGGTDTQYF. In DNA form, the CDR3 reads TGTGCCAGTAGTATCACCAGGGGTGGCACAGATACGCAGTATTTT. The chain recombines TRBV19 with TRBJ2-3; tentatively, D is TRBD1 (6 bases). Per germline, CDR1 LNHDA and CDR2 SQIVND (reference sequence). The CDR3 covers 15 residues. V dropped 3 bases and J dropped 1 base, with 11 bases sitting between them.

The chain employs TRBV6-2 or TRBV6-3 and TRBJ2-7, with TRBD2 matching 9 bases. Trimming removed 6 bases from V and 2 bases from J; junction bases left unmatched: 11. The V gene's germline CDR1 is MNHEY and CDR2 SVGEGT. This CDR3 is 16 amino acids long. DNA of the CDR3: TGTGCCAGCAGCCCGGGTCGGTCTAGCGGGACCTACGAGCAGTACTTC. Translating gives CASSPGRSSGTYEQYF.

The chain combines TRBV4-1 with TRBJ2-6; D perhaps matches TRBD2 (5 bases). The CDR3 runs to 17 residues. V was shortened by 0 bases and J by 0 bases, with 9 bases between the two germline ends. Per the germline V gene, CDR1 is MGHRA and CDR2 is YSYEKL. The CDR3 DNA sequence: TGCGCCAGCAGCCAAGAAAGGACTTCCTCTGGGGCCAACGTCCTGACTTTC. Translating it yields CASSQERTSSGANVLTF.

V gene TRBV6-5 combines with J gene TRBJ1-2, with 9 positions matching TRBD1. With 2 bases clipped from V and 4 bases from J, the junction kept 2 bases outside the gene matches. Germline V gives CDR1 MNHEY, CDR2 SVGAGI. CDR3 length: 14 amino acids. CDR3: CASSYDRGIYGYTF. In DNA form, the CDR3 reads TGTGCCAGCAGTTACGACAGGGGGATCTATGGCTACACCTTC.

This chain uses TRBV5-1 with TRBJ1-3; D uncertain. Trimming pared 3 bases from V and 3 bases from J, leaving 10 bases between. The germline gives CDR1 SGHRS, CDR2 YFSETQ. The CDR3 covers 14 residues. CDR3 bases: TGCGCCAGCAGCTCCGATGGGTTTGGAAACACCATATATTTT. Residues: CASSSDGFGNTIYF.

V is TRBV7-9 and J is TRBJ1-4; D not resolved. Trimming stripped 5 bases from V and 4 bases from J, with 20 bases between. The germline gives CDR1 SEHNR, CDR2 FQNEAQ (reference sequence). The CDR3 spans 17 residues. CDR3 sequence reads: CASSRPAMGGYNEKLFF. DNA for the CDR3: TGTGCCAGCAGCCGACCAGCCATGGGAGGATATAATGAAAAACTGTTTTTT.

This clone showed up just a few times. The chain recombines TRBV4-1 with TRBJ2-4; 10 bases are shared with TRBD2. Germline V gives CDR1 MGHRA, CDR2 YSYEKL. V trimming: 1 base; J trimming: 5 bases; junction bases outside the gene matches: 2. This CDR3 comprises 15 residues. CDR3 in DNA: TGCGCCAGCAGCCAAGGTCTAGCGGGAGAAAACATTCAGTACTTC. Translated: CASSQGLAGENIQYF.